This entry lists 25 T cell receptor beta chains sequenced from one sample in a study of T cell responses to AZD1222 COVID-19 vaccine. TCRdb keeps only in-frame clones here, not all; method: immunoSEQ multiplex PCR. The sample carries more than 60,000 clones, 75% to 90% recorded once. The starting material was peripheral blood, obtained on day 0 of AZD1222 vaccination. The receptors stem from an adult in good health.

The chain employs TRBV9 and TRBJ1-5, with 8 bases lining up with TRBD1. CDR3 length: 15 residues. Germline CDR1 and CDR2: SGDLS and YYNGEE. After removal of 4 bases from V and 7 bases from J, the junction contained 10 bases not matched to a gene. Here the CDR3 DNA reads TGTGCCAGCAGCCGGACAGACAGGGGTGGCCAGCCCCAGCATTTT. Its protein product is CASSRTDRGGQPQHF.

The chain is built from TRBV28 and TRBJ2-5, with D uncertain. V shed 6 bases and J shed 4 bases, with 21 bases lying between them. Germline values: CDR1 MDHEN, CDR2 SYDVKM. This CDR3 is built from 16 residues. The CDR3 sequence: CASSPKSGPMGETQYF. Here the CDR3 DNA reads TGTGCCAGCAGCCCCAAGAGTGGCCCTATGGGAGAGACCCAGTACTTC.

The chain recombines TRBV19 with TRBJ2-5; 8 positions match TRBD1. The CDR3 totals 13 residues. The V segment lost 6 bases and the J segment 3 bases; nucleotides outside the gene matches: 3. CDR1 and CDR2 from the germline V gene are LNHDA and SQIVND (reference sequence). The CDR3 region is CASRQTGEETQYF. The CDR3, as DNA: TGTGCCAGTAGACAGACAGGGGAAGAGACCCAGTACTTC.

The chain is built from TRBV11-2 and TRBJ2-1; 10 bases are a match to TRBD2. From germline, CDR1 is SGHAT and CDR2 FQNNGV. The CDR3 runs 16 residues. Trimming cost V 5 bases and J 6 bases; bases outside gene matches: 10. CDR3 coding DNA: TGTGCCAGCAGCCCGGGTGGGCTAGCGGGAGCCAATGAGCAGTTCTTC. Translating it yields CASSPGGLAGANEQFF.

V and J are TRBV5-6 and TRBJ1-5; D gene ambiguous. Germline V gene data show CDR1 as SGHDT and CDR2 as YYEEEE. The CDR3 is 15 residues long. Trimming removed 0 bases from V and 0 bases from J, with 7 bases in between. In nucleotides, the CDR3 is TGTGCCAGCAGCTTGGTGGGCGATAGCAATCAGCCCCAGCATTTT. Amino acids: CASSLVGDSNQPQHF.

A single count supports this clone. The V call is TRBV19, the J call TRBJ2-5; TRBD1 matches at 8 bases. Trimming removed 5 bases from V and 5 bases from J; junction bases left unmatched: 4. From germline, CDR1 is LNHDA and CDR2 SQIVND (reference sequence). This CDR3 region has 13 residues. The CDR3 DNA reads as TGTGCCAGTAGTGGAACAGGGGGGGAGACCCAGTACTTC. Translation gives CASSGTGGETQYF.

The chain joins TRBV15 to TRBJ1-3, with 8 nucleotides matching TRBD1. The J segment lost 5 bases and the V segment lost 0 bases, leaving 0 bases of the junction unmatched. The CDR3 has 14 residues. The germline V gene encodes CDR1 LNHNV and CDR2 YYDKDF (reference sequence). The CDR3 is CATSRDRGRNTIYF. Written as DNA, the CDR3 is TGTGCCACCAGCAGAGACAGGGGGCGAAACACCATATATTTT.

This clone has more than one count but fewer than ten. The rearrangement links TRBV5-1 to TRBJ1-4, with a possible D match to TRBD1 (5 bases). Germline loops: CDR1 SGHRS, CDR2 YFSETQ. The V and J ends lost 4 bases and 4 bases respectively, with 17 bases between them. The CDR3 is 16 amino acids. CDR3 residues: CASSPLLGRGNEKLFF. CDR3 sequence (DNA): TGCGCCAGCAGCCCCCTGTTGGGGAGGGGTAATGAAAAACTGTTTTTT.

This clone appeared once. The rearrangement joins TRBV5-1 to TRBJ2-7; no firm D call. The CDR3 covers 14 residues. Germline CDR1 SGHRS, CDR2 YFSETQ. V dropped 0 bases and J dropped 4 bases, with 11 bases sitting between them. The CDR3 DNA is TGCGCCAGCAGCTTGGAGGCCTTAGGGTACGAGCAGTACTTC. It encodes CASSLEALGYEQYF.

This clone was observed a handful of times. The rearrangement joins TRBV11-2 to TRBJ2-7; no clear D. Trimming shortened V by 2 bases and J by 6 bases, and 14 bases separated the two germline ends. This CDR3 spans 14 amino acids. Germline CDR1 reads SGHAT; CDR2 reads FQNNGV. As DNA, the CDR3 is TGTGCCAGCAGCTTATCGGCCGCGGCAACCGAGCAGTACTTC. Its translation: CASSLSAAATEQYF. Supplemented by reference TRBV11-2 and TRBJ2-7, the full variable domain reads EAGVAQSPRYKIIEKRQSVAFWCNPISGHATLYWYQQILGQGPKLLIQFQNNGVVDDSQLPKDRFSAERLKGVDSTLKIQPAKLEDSAVYLCASSLSAAATEQYFGPGTRLTVT.

V gene TRBV7-9 combines with J gene TRBJ1-1, with no clear D. Trimming took off 3 bases at V and 4 bases at J, with 6 bases between the two ends. Germline V gene sequence: CDR1 SEHNR, CDR2 FQNEAQ (reference sequence). The CDR3 runs to 12 residues. CDR3: CASSLAITEAFF. The CDR3, as DNA: TGTGCCAGCAGCTTGGCGATCACTGAAGCTTTCTTT. The whole variable domain, filled in from reference TRBV7-9 and TRBJ1-1, reads DTGVSQNPRHKITKRGQNVTFRCDPISEHNRLYWYRQTLGQGPEFLTYFQNEAQLEKSRLLSDRFSAERPKGSFSTLEIQRTEQGDSAMYLCASSLAITEAFFGQGTRLTVV.

V usage is TRBV9 and J usage is TRBJ2-3; TRBD2 might be the D (5 bases). Trimming shortened V by 0 bases and J by 6 bases, and 8 bases separated the two germline ends. The CDR3 has 13 amino acids. Germline lookup yields CDR1 SGDLS and CDR2 YYNGEE. CDR3 DNA: TGTGCCAGCAGCGTAGATGGAGGCGATACGCAGTATTTT. Protein: CASSVDGGDTQYF.

The CDR3 region is CASSLGRATTDTQYF. The CDR3 DNA is TGTGCCAGCAGTTTAGGAAGGGCAACCACAGATACGCAGTATTTT. V usage is TRBV28 and J usage is TRBJ2-3; D gene ambiguous. Trimming shortened V by 2 bases and J by 2 bases, and 11 bases separated the two germline ends. The CDR3 consists of 15 residues. Germline V gives CDR1 MDHEN, CDR2 SYDVKM.

The chain combines TRBV7-9 with TRBJ2-7, with TRBD2 identical over 10 bases. The CDR3 totals 17 residues. The germline CDR1 and CDR2 sequences are SEHNR and FQNEAQ (reference sequence). V shed 5 bases, J shed 0 bases, and the junction held 10 bases outside the gene matches. CDR3 in amino acids: CASSPRGLASVSYEQYF. In nucleotides, the CDR3 is TGTGCCAGCAGCCCACGGGGACTAGCGTCCGTCTCCTACGAGCAGTACTTC.

The chain uses TRBV9 and TRBJ1-6; D unclear. V was clipped by 3 bases and J by 7 bases, with 11 bases between them. CDR3 length: 14 residues. Germline V gene data show CDR1 as SGDLS and CDR2 as YYNGEE. Here the CDR3 reads CASSARVSNSPLHF. In DNA, the CDR3 is TGTGCCAGCAGCGCTCGGGTTTCAAATTCACCCCTCCACTTT. Full variable domain (remainder filled in from reference TRBV9 and TRBJ1-6): DSGVTQTPKHLITATGQRVTLRCSPRSGDLSVYWYQQSLDQGLQFLIQYYNGEERAKGNILERFSAQQFPDLHSELNLSSLELGDSALYFCASSARVSNSPLHFGNGTRLTVT.

The J gene is TRBJ2-5, the V gene TRBV7-9; 13 bases fit TRBD2. V dropped 5 bases and J dropped 5; count of bases not matched to a gene: 2. CDR3 size: 14 residues. CDR1 is SEHNR and CDR2 is FQNEAQ in the germline V gene (reference sequence). This chain's CDR3 is CASSPGLAGETQYF. In DNA, the CDR3 is TGTGCCAGCAGCCCGGGACTAGCGGGGGAGACCCAGTACTTC.

The chain links TRBV5-1 to TRBJ1-2; 9 bases agree with TRBD1. Germline CDR1 SGHRS, CDR2 YFSETQ. The CDR3 is 14 amino acids. V was pared by 4 bases and J by 4 bases, with 5 bases of the junction left unmatched. The CDR3 loop is CASSGQGIPYGYTF. CDR3 DNA sequence: TGCGCCAGCAGCGGACAGGGGATCCCCTATGGCTACACCTTC.

CDR3: CASSLVGRSRTEAFF. In nucleotides, the CDR3 is TGTGCCAGCAGCTTAGTTGGCAGGTCGCGAACTGAAGCTTTCTTT. The chain links TRBV7-9 to TRBJ1-1; D remains unclear. The germline V gene has CDR1 SEHNR and CDR2 FQNEAQ (reference sequence). The V and J ends lost 1 base and 5 bases respectively, with 14 bases between them. The length of the CDR3 is 15 residues.

The chain couples TRBV6-5 to TRBJ1-1; D perhaps matches TRBD1 (5 bases). The CDR3 has 14 amino acids. Trimming pared 7 bases from V and 1 base from J, leaving 13 bases between. The V gene's germline CDR1 is MNHEY and CDR2 SVGAGI. CDR3 DNA: TGTGCCAGCATCCCGACCGGGGCGAACACTGAAGCTTTCTTT. This encodes CASIPTGANTEAFF.

This rearrangement joins TRBV11-2 to TRBJ2-7, with D possibly TRBD2 on 6 matching bases. The CDR3 sequence is 15 residues long. CDR1 and CDR2 from the germline V gene are SGHAT and FQNNGV. V was clipped by 5 bases and J by 3 bases, with 17 bases between them. The DNA for the CDR3 is TGTGCCAGCAGCCAGAGGGAGGACTCCTTCTACGAGCAGTACTTC. Its translation: CASSQREDSFYEQYF.

The genes are TRBV5-8 and TRBJ2-1; 8 positions match TRBD2. The CDR3 sequence is 14 residues long. Germline V gene data show CDR1 as SGHTS and CDR2 as YDEGEE. V lost 1 base to trimming and J lost 7 bases; unmatched junction nucleotides: 4. The CDR3 DNA reads as TGTGCCAGCAGCTTGATCCGGGAGGGGAATGAGCAGTTCTTC. Translating it yields CASSLIREGNEQFF.

This clone was recorded once. The V call is TRBV29-1, the J call TRBJ1-1, with D possibly matching TRBD1 (6 bases). Germline V gene sequence: CDR1 SQVTM, CDR2 ANQGSEA. CDR3 length: 14 residues. Trimming removed 5 bases at V and 1 base at J, with 14 bases between. The CDR3 bases are TGCAGCGTTCAGACGGGGGCGGGGAACACTGAAGCTTTCTTT. This encodes CSVQTGAGNTEAFF.

The chain joins TRBV5-4 to TRBJ1-1; no clear D. V lost 3 bases and J 4 bases, leaving 13 bases between the germline ends. The germline CDR1 and CDR2 sequences are SGHNT and YYREEE (reference sequence). This CDR3 has 14 residues. The CDR3 reads CASSSRGPSTEAFF. The CDR3 coding sequence is TGTGCCAGCAGCTCCCGAGGACCCAGCACTGAAGCTTTCTTT.

This clone was seen a single time. The V and J genes are TRBV7-2 and TRBJ1-2; D remains unclear. Deletions cut 2 bases from V and 8 bases from J, with 18 bases between. The CDR3 runs 15 residues. Germline-derived CDR1 and CDR2 are SGHTA and FQGNSA. The CDR3 bases are TGTGCCAGCAGCTTAAATTCTAACAGCCCTATGGGCTACACCTTC. Amino acid sequence: CASSLNSNSPMGYTF.

This chain links TRBV28 with TRBJ1-4; TRBD1 is a possible D gene (5 bases). The CDR3 extends over 14 amino acids. The V gene lost 1 base and the J gene lost 8 bases, with 11 bases spanning the gap. Germline-derived CDR1 and CDR2 are MDHEN and SYDVKM. The DNA for the CDR3 is TGTGCCAGCAGTTTATCTGGGGGGAGGGAAAAACTGTTTTTT. The encoded protein is CASSLSGGREKLFF.